This T cell receptor (beta chain) was recovered during a study of blood T cell repertoires in COVID-19. The germline V and J ends were trimmed by 4 bases and 3 bases, with 13 bases remaining between them. The CDR3 has 15 residues. Per the germline V gene, CDR1 is KGHSY and CDR2 is FQNENV. Using immunoSEQ multiplex PCR, the repertoire was profiled, and TCRdb retains in-frame clones only, with some absent. The sample has around 320,000 clones; 90% to 95% are singletons. Sequences were obtained from PBMCs or T cells enriched from blood (not recorded which). This TCR was sampled from a woman aged 25 to 39 who had been exposed to COVID-19. The rearrangement joins TRBV16 to TRBJ1-5; unclear D gene. DNA of the CDR3: TGTGCCAGCAGCCCACTAGGGCCGTTCAATCAGCCCCAGCATTTT. This sequence encodes CASSPLGPFNQPQHF.